This T cell receptor beta chain was captured in a study of shared clonotypes between healthy human individuals. The V gene's germline CDR1 is MNHEY and CDR2 SMNVEV (reference sequence). V dropped 6 bases and J dropped 4 bases, with 24 bases sitting between them. This CDR3 spans 18 amino acids. Only in-frame clones appear in the TCRdb table, and some are missing; sequencing was by immunoSEQ multiplex PCR. Altogether some 2,500,000 clones are present, 80% to 95% being singletons, with the ten largest covering around 0.4%. This TCR was sampled from a man aged 18 to 29 in good health. Some clones in this sample may be carry-over from other donors' samples. The gene calls are TRBV27 and TRBJ2-2; the D gene could be TRBD1 or TRBD2 (5 bases each). The sequenced material came from naive CD4+ T cells from PBMCs. The subset denotes: CD45RA+ positively selected. As DNA, the CDR3 is TGTGCCAGCAGACAACCCTTACCGGGACGAGGCTTCACCGGGGAGCTGTTTTTT. The encoded protein is CASRQPLPGRGFTGELFF.